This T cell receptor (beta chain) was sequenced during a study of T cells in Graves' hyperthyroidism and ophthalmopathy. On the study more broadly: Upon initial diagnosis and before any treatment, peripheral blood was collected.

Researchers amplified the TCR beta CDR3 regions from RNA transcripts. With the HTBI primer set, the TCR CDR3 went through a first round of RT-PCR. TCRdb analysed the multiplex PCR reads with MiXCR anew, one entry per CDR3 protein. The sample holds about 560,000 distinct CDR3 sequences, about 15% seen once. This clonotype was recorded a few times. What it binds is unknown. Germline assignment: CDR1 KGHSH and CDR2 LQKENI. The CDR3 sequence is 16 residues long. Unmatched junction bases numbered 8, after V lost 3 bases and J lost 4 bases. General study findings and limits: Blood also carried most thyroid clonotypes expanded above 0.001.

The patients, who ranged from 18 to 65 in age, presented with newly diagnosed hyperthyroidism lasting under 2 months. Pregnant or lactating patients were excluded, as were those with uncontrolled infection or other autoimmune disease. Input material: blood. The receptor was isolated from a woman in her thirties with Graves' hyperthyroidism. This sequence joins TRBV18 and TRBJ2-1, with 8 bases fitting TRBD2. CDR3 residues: CASSPGGSGNYNEQFF. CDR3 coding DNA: TGTGCCAGCTCACCCGGGGGTAGCGGGAATTACAATGAGCAGTTCTTC.